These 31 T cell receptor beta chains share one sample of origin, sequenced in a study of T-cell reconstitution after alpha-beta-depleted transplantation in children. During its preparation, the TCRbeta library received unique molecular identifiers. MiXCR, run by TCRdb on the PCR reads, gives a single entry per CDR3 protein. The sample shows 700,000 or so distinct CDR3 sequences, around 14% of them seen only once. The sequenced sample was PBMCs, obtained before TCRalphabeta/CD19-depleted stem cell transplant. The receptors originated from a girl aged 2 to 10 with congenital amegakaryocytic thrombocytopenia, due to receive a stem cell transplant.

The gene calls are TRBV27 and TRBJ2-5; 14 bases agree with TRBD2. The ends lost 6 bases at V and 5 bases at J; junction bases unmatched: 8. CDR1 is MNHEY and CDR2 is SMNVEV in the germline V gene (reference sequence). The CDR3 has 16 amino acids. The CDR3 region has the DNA TGTGCCAGCAGCACGGGACTAGCGGGAGTGGATGAGACCCAGTACTTC. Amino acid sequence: CASSTGLAGVDETQYF.

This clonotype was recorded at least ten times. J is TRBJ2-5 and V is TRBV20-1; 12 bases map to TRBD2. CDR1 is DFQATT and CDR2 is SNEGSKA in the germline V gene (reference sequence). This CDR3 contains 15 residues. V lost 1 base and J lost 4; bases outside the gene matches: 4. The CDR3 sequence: CSARASGRALETQYF. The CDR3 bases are TGCAGTGCTAGAGCTAGCGGGAGGGCCTTAGAGACCCAGTACTTC.

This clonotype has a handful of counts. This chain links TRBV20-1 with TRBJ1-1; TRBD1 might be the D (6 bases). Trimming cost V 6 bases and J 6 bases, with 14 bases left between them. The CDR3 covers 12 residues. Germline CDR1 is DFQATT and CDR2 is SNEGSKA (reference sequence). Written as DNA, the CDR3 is TGCAGTGCCACACAGGGATCCCCTGAAGCTTTCTTT. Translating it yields CSATQGSPEAFF.

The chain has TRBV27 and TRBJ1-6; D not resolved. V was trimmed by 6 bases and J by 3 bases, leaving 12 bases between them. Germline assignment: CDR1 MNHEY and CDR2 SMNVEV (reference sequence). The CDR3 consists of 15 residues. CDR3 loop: CASSEGRSYNSPLHF. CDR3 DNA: TGTGCCAGCAGCGAAGGACGGAGCTATAATTCACCCCTCCACTTT.

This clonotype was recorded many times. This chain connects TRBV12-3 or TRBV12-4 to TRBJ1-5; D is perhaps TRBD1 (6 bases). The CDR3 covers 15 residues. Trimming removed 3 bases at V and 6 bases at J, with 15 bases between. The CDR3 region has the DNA TGTGCCAGCAGTTTCTTGGCAGGGGCGGGTCAGCCCCAGCATTTT. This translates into CASSFLAGAGQPQHF.

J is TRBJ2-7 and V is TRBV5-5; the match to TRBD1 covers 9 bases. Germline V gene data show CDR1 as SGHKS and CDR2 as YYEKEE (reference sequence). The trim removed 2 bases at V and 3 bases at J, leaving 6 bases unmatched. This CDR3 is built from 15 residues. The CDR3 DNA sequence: TGTGCCAGCAGCTTACAGGGGGCAGGAGTCTACGAGCAGTACTTC. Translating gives CASSLQGAGVYEQYF.

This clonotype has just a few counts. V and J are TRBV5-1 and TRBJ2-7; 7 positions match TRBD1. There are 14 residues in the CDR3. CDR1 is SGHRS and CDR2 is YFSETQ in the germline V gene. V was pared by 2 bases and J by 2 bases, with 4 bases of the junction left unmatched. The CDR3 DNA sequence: TGCGCCAGCAGCTTCGAGACAGGGACCTACGAGCAGTACTTC. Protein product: CASSFETGTYEQYF. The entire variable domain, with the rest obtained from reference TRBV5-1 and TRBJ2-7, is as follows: KAGVTQTPRYLIKTRGQQVTLSCSPISGHRSVSWYQQTPGQGLQFLFEYFSETQRNKGNFPGRFSGRQFSNSRSEMNVSTLELGDSALYLCASSFETGTYEQYFGPGTRLTVT.

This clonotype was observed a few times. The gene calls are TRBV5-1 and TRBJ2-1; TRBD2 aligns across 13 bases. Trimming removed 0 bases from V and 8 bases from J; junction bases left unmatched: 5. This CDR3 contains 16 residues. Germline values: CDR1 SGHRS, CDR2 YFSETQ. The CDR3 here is CASSLEGLAGLDEQFF. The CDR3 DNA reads TGCGCCAGCAGCTTGGAGGGACTAGCGGGATTGGATGAGCAGTTCTTC.

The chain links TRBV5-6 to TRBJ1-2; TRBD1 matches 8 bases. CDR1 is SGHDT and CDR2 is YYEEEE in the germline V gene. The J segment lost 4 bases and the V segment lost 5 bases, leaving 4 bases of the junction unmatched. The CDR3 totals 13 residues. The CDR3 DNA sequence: TGTGCCAGCAGACGAACAGGGGGCTATGGCTACACCTTC. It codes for CASRRTGGYGYTF. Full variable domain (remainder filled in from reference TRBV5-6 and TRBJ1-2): DAGVTQSPTHLIKTRGQQVTLRCSPKSGHDTVSWYQQALGQGPQFIFQYYEEEERQRGNFPDRFSGHQFPNYSSELNVNALLLGDSALYLCASRRTGGYGYTFGSGTRLTVV.

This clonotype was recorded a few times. The CDR3 bases are TGTGCCAGCAGCTTAACCCGCTTCCGGACTAGCGGGAAATTCGGCACCGGGGAGCTGTTTTTT. Amino acids: CASSLTRFRTSGKFGTGELFF. The chain couples TRBV7-3 to TRBJ2-2; TRBD2 agrees at 12 bases. CDR1 and CDR2 from the germline V gene are SGHTA and FQGTGA. The junction had 15 bases not matched to a gene; V was cut back by 0 bases and J by 4 bases. The CDR3 sequence is 21 residues long.

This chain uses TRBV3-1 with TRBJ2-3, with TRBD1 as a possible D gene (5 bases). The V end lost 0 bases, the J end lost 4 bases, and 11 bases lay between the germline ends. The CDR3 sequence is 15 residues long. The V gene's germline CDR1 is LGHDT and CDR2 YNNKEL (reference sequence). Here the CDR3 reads CASSQDGSGPDTQYF. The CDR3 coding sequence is TGTGCCAGCAGCCAAGATGGGTCAGGGCCAGATACGCAGTATTTT.

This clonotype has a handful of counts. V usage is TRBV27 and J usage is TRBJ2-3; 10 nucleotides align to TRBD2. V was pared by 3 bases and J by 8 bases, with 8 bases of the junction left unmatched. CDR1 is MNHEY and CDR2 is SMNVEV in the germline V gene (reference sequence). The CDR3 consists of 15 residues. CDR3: CASSFLAGESGTQYF. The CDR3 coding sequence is TGTGCCAGCAGTTTCCTAGCGGGAGAAAGTGGTACGCAGTATTTT.

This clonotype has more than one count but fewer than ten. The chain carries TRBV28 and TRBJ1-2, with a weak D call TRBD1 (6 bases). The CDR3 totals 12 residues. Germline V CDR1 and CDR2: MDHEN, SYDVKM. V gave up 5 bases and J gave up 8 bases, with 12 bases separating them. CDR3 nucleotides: TGTGCCAGCAGTCCCCCTGACAGGGGCTACACCTTC. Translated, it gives CASSPPDRGYTF.

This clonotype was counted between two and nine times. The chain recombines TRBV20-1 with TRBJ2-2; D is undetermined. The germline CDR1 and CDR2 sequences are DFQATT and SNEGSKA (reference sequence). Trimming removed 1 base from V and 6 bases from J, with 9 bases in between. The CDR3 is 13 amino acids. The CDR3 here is CSARVDEPGELFF. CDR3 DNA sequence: TGCAGTGCTAGAGTAGACGAACCCGGGGAGCTGTTTTTT.

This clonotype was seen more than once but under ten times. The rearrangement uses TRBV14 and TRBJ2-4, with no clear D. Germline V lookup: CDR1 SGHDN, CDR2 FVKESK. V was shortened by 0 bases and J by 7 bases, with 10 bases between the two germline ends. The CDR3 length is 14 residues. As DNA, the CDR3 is TGTGCCAGCAGCCAAGATTTAGTGAGGAACATTCAGTACTTC. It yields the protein CASSQDLVRNIQYF. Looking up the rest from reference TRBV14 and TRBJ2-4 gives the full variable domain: EAGVTQFPSHSVIEKGQTVTLRCDPISGHDNLYWYRRVMGKEIKFLLHFVKESKQDESGMPNNRFLAERTGGTYSTLKVQPAELEDSGVYFCASSQDLVRNIQYFGAGTRLSVL.

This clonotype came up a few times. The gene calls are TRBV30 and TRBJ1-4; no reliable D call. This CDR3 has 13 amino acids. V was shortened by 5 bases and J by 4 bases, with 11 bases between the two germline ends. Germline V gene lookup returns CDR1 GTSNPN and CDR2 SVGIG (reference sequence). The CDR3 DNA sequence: TGTGCCTGGGAAAGACTGGATAATGAAAAACTGTTTTTT. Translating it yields CAWERLDNEKLFF.

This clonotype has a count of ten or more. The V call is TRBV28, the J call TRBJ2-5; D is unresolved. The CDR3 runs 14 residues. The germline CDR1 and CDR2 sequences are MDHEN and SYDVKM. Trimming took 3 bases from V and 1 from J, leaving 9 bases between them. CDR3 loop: CASSFVRIQETQYF. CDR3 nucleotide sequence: TGTGCCAGCAGTTTTGTACGGATCCAAGAGACCCAGTACTTC.

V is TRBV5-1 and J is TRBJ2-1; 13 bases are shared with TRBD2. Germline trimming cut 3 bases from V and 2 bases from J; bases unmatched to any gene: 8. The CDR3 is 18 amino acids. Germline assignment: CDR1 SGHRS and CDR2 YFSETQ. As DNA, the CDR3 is TGCGCCAGCAGCTCCGGACTAGCGGGAGAGCCCCCCTACAATGAGCAGTTCTTC. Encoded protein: CASSSGLAGEPPYNEQFF.

The CDR3 sequence is CSARWEEAGSTIYNEQFF. CDR3 nucleotide sequence: TGCAGTGCTAGGTGGGAGGAAGCTGGATCTACGATCTACAATGAGCAGTTCTTC. The chain has TRBV20-1 and TRBJ2-1, with TRBD2 as a possible D gene (6 bases). CDR3 length equals 18 residues. Trimming took off 3 bases at V and 3 bases at J, with 24 bases between the two ends. Germline lookup yields CDR1 DFQATT and CDR2 SNEGSKA (reference sequence).

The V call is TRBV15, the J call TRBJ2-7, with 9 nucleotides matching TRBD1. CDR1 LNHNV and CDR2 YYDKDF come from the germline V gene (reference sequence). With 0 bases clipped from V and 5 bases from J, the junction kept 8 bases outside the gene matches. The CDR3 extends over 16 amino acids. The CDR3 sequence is CATSRDVPDRGHEQYF. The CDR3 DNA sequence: TGTGCCACCAGCAGAGATGTTCCGGACAGGGGCCACGAGCAGTACTTC. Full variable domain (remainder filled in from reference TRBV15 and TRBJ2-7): DAMVIQNPRYQVTQFGKPVTLSCSQTLNHNVMYWYQQKSSQAPKLLFHYYDKDFNNEADTPDNFQSRRPNTSFCFLDIRSPGLGDTAMYLCATSRDVPDRGHEQYFGPGTRLTVT.

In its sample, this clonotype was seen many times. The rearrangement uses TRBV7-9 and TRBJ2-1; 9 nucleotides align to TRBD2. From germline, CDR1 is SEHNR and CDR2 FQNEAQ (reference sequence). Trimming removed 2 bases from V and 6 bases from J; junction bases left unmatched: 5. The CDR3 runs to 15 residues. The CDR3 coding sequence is TGTGCCAGCAGCTTAATTCCTAGCGGGGTCAATGAGCAGTTCTTC. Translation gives CASSLIPSGVNEQFF.

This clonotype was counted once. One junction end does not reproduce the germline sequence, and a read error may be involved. The CDR3 DNA is TGCTGTGCCCATAAGCCACTAGCGGGGGACCTAGCAGGGGCAGATACGCAGTATTTT. It encodes CCAHKPLAGDLAGADTQYF. The chain carries TRBV20-1 and TRBJ2-3; 11 bases fit TRBD2. Germline lookup yields CDR1 DFQATT and CDR2 SNEGSKA (reference sequence). The CDR3 spans 19 residues.

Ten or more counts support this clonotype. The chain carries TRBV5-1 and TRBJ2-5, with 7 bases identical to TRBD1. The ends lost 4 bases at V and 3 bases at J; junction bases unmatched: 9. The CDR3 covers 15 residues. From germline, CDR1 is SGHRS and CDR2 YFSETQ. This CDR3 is CASSTGTVGKETQYF. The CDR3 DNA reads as TGCGCCAGCAGCACCGGGACAGTAGGAAAAGAGACCCAGTACTTC.

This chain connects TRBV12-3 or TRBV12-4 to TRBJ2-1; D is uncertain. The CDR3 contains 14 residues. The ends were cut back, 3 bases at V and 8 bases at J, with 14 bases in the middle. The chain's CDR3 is CASSLSSSFDEQFF. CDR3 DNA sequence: TGTGCCAGCAGTTTGAGTAGCAGCTTCGATGAGCAGTTCTTC.

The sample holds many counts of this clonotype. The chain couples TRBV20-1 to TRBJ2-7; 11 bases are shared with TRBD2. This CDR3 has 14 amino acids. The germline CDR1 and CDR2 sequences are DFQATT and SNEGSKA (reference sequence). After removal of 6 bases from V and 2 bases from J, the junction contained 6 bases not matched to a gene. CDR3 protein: CSATLAGGPYEQYF. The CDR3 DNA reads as TGCAGTGCAACTCTAGCGGGAGGCCCCTACGAGCAGTACTTC.

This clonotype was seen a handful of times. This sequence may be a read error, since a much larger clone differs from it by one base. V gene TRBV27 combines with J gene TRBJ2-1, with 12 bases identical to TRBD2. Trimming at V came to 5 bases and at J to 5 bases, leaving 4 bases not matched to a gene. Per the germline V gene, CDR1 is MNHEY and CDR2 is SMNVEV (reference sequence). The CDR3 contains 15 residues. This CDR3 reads CASSDGTSGHNEQFF. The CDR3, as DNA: TGTGCCAGCAGTGACGGGACTAGCGGGCACAATGAGCAGTTCTTC.

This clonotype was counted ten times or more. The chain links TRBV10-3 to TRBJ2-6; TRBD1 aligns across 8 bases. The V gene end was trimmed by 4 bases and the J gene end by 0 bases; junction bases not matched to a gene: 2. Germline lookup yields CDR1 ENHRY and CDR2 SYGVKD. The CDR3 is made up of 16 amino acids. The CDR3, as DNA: TGTGCCATCAGTGGACAGGGGAACTCTGGGGCCAACGTCCTGACTTTC. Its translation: CAISGQGNSGANVLTF.

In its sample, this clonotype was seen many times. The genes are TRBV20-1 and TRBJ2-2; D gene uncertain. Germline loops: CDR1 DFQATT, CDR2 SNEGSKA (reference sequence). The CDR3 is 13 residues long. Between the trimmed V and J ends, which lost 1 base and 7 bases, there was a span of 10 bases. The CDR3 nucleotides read TGCAGTGCTAGAGCGACGAGAGGCGGGGAGCTGTTTTTT. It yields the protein CSARATRGGELFF.

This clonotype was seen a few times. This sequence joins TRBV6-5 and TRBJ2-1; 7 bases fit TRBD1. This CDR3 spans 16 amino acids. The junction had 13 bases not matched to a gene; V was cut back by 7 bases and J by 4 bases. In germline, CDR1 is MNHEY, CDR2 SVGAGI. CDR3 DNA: TGTGCCAGCAAAAGAAGCAGGGGGAGTAAATACAATGAGCAGTTCTTC. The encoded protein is CASKRSRGSKYNEQFF.

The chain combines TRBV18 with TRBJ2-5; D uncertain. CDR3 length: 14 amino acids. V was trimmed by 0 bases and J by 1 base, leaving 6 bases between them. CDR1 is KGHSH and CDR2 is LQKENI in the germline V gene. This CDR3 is CASSPPGTQETQYF. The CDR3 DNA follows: TGTGCCAGCTCACCACCTGGAACCCAAGAGACCCAGTACTTC.

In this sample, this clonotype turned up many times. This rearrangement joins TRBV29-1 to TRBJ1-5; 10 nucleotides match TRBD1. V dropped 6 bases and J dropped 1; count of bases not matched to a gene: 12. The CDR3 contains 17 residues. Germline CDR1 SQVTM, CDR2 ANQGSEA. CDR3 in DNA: TGCAGCGTCCCGGAGAGTTGGGGACAGGGGAGCAATCAGCCCCAGCATTTT. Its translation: CSVPESWGQGSNQPQHF.